The subject of this entry is one T cell receptor beta chain. Its antigen remains unidentified. The record originates from a study of cytomegalovirus exposure and HLA in healthy donors. Points from the study as a whole: What was likely a sequencing artifact was a cluster of highly shared sequence variants. Under in vitro conditions, three CMV-associated chains were confirmed as specific for CMV antigens. Evidence from a later analysis indicated that most CMV-associated TCR beta chains looked HLA-restricted. Accounts indicate the classifier identified cytomegalovirus status with strong specificity and sensitivity.

In the PCR, 60 Vbeta and 13 Jbeta primers were used. Some clones are missing from TCRdb's copy, which holds only in-frame ones; the method was immunoSEQ multiplex PCR. The table records 150,000 to 200,000 clones, roughly nine tenths of them present only once. Material for sequencing was PBMCs. This TCR was recovered from a girl in the first two years of life in good health and CMV-seronegative.

CDR3 coding DNA: TGTGCCAGTAGTAGCGGGGGAACCTACGAGCAGTACTTC. It encodes CASSSGGTYEQYF. The rearrangement uses TRBV19 and TRBJ2-7; 7 bases fit TRBD2. Trimming took 4 bases from V and 2 from J; bases not matched to a gene: 2. The CDR3 consists of 13 residues. The germline gives CDR1 LNHDA, CDR2 SQIVND (reference sequence).